Below, 16 T cell receptor beta chains from the same sample are listed, as sequenced in a study of response to subunit inactivated influenza vaccine. TCRdb recomputed calls from the RT-PCR reads with MiXCR, one row per CDR3 protein. The sample carries hundreds of thousands of distinct CDR3 sequences, 15% to 20% recorded once. The sample consisted of PBMCs from blood, taken less than 6 days after vaccination. Receptors originate from a man aged 45-65 years who received an inactivated influenza vaccine.

The table lists this clonotype with a few counts. This chain links TRBV6-5 with TRBJ1-1; 8 nucleotides align to TRBD1. Germline values: CDR1 MNHEY, CDR2 SVGAGI. With V trimmed by 4 bases and J by 6 bases, 4 bases remained unmatched. This CDR3 has 13 residues. As DNA, the CDR3 is TGTGCCAGCAGTTGGGACAGGAGGGCTGAAGCTTTCTTT. Translating gives CASSWDRRAEAFF.

This clonotype was seen only a few times. The chain couples TRBV15 to TRBJ2-3; no clear D. Germline assignment: CDR1 LNHNV and CDR2 YYDKDF (reference sequence). The CDR3 loop spans 16 amino acids. Trimming left V 3 bases short and J 5 bases short, with 18 bases between. This CDR3 is CATSRKRSVFGDTQYF. The DNA of the CDR3 is TGTGCCACCAGCAGGAAGAGAAGTGTGTTTGGAGATACGCAGTATTTT.

This chain connects TRBV4-2 to TRBJ2-2; the D gene is possibly TRBD2 (5 bases). V was trimmed by 3 bases and J by 5 bases, leaving 13 bases between them. Germline CDR1 and CDR2: LGHNA and YNFKEQ. The CDR3 contains 15 residues. The CDR3 DNA sequence: TGTGCCAGCAGCCAGCGGGTTAGCGAGACCGGGGAGCTGTTTTTT. Translated: CASSQRVSETGELFF.

This clonotype was seen a few times. The chain joins TRBV29-1 to TRBJ2-5; possible D gene TRBD1, 5 bases. This CDR3 has 12 residues. V was clipped by 7 bases and J by 5 bases, with 14 bases between them. CDR1 is SQVTM and CDR2 is ANQGSEA in the germline V gene. CDR3 DNA: TGCAGCGGGGTTGGGCCAGGGGAGACCCAGTACTTC. This sequence encodes CSGVGPGETQYF.

This chain joins TRBV10-3 and TRBJ2-7; D possibly corresponds to TRBD1 (7 bases). CDR1 is ENHRY and CDR2 is SYGVKD in the germline V gene. This CDR3 is built from 13 residues. V lost 6 bases and J 5 bases, leaving 14 bases between the germline ends. Written as DNA, the CDR3 is TGTGCCATCAGCGTGACAGGGACTCACGAGCAGTACTTC. This gives the protein CAISVTGTHEQYF.

This clonotype appeared a few times. The chain combines TRBV14 with TRBJ2-3; D unresolved. Looked up from germline, CDR1 is SGHDN and CDR2 is FVKESK. Trimming took 0 bases from V and 6 from J, leaving 10 bases between them. CDR3 size: 14 residues. The CDR3: CASSQESLGDTQYF. For the CDR3, the DNA is TGTGCCAGCAGCCAAGAGTCGTTAGGGGATACGCAGTATTTT. Full variable domain (rest looked up from reference TRBV14 and TRBJ2-3): EAGVTQFPSHSVIEKGQTVTLRCDPISGHDNLYWYRRVMGKEIKFLLHFVKESKQDESGMPNNRFLAERTGGTYSTLKVQPAELEDSGVYFCASSQESLGDTQYFGPGTRLTVL.

The chain has TRBV29-1 and TRBJ2-7; D possibly corresponds to TRBD1 (6 bases). The germline V gene encodes CDR1 SQVTM and CDR2 ANQGSEA. V dropped 6 bases and J dropped 2 bases, with 20 bases sitting between them. The length of the CDR3 is 15 residues. The CDR3 bases are TGCAGCGTCCGGAAGTACAGGGAAGGAGCCTACGAGCAGTACTTC. Residues: CSVRKYREGAYEQYF.

The chain has TRBV29-1 and TRBJ2-7; 7 bases are shared with TRBD2. With V trimmed by 4 bases and J by 0 bases, 6 bases remained unmatched. The V gene's germline CDR1 is SQVTM and CDR2 ANQGSEA. This CDR3 is 14 amino acids long. The CDR3 is CSVGGGCSSYEQYF. The CDR3 DNA reads TGCAGCGTTGGGGGAGGGTGCAGCTCCTACGAGCAGTACTTC.

This clonotype was seen ten or more times. J is TRBJ1-2 and V is TRBV20-1, with 8 bases matching TRBD1. J was trimmed by 8 bases and V by 6 bases; bases with no gene match: 20. From germline, CDR1 is DFQATT and CDR2 SNEGSKA (reference sequence). CDR3 length equals 16 residues. CDR3: CSARRPQGDASGGYTF. The CDR3 DNA is TGCAGTGCCCGAAGGCCACAGGGGGACGCTTCGGGAGGCTACACCTTC.

Many counts were recorded for this clonotype. The chain carries TRBV12-3 or TRBV12-4 and TRBJ1-4, with a tentative D call TRBD1 (5 bases). The CDR3 is 12 amino acids. V lost 5 bases and J 8 bases, leaving 9 bases between the germline ends. CDR3 protein: CASSPGTEKLFF. The DNA for the CDR3 is TGTGCCAGCAGTCCTGGGACCGAAAAACTGTTTTTT.

This clonotype was detected only a few times. The chain combines TRBV5-6 with TRBJ2-1, with D uncertain. Germline assignment: CDR1 SGHDT and CDR2 YYEEEE. CDR3 size: 16 residues. V lost 5 bases and J 2 bases, leaving 17 bases between the germline ends. CDR3 in amino acids: CASSLRRSRTYNEQFF. The CDR3 DNA follows: TGTGCCAGCAGTTTAAGGCGGTCCAGGACCTACAATGAGCAGTTCTTC.

The chain joins TRBV10-3 to TRBJ1-1; D ambiguous. The germline V gene has CDR1 ENHRY and CDR2 SYGVKD. This CDR3 has 13 residues. Trimming took 4 bases from V and 0 from J, leaving 6 bases between them. CDR3 in amino acids: CAISAGLNTEAFF. DNA of the CDR3: TGTGCCATCAGTGCTGGATTGAACACTGAAGCTTTCTTT.

V gene TRBV20-1 combines with J gene TRBJ1-5; D is unresolved. Germline-derived CDR1 and CDR2 are DFQATT and SNEGSKA (reference sequence). The CDR3 is made up of 13 amino acids. V lost 3 bases and J 3 bases, leaving 9 bases between the germline ends. The chain's CDR3 is CSASQDFNQPQHF. The CDR3 DNA reads as TGCAGTGCTAGCCAGGACTTCAATCAGCCCCAGCATTTT.

The chain recombines TRBV23-1 with TRBJ2-1; D is unresolved. TRBV23-1 is identified as an open reading frame with a role that is uncertain. Trimming pared 2 bases from V and 9 bases from J, leaving 2 bases between. The CDR3 sequence is 10 residues long. The chain's CDR3 is CASSQAEQFF. The CDR3 DNA reads TGCGCCAGCAGTCAAGCTGAGCAGTTCTTC.

This clonotype was seen ten or more times. V and J are TRBV5-1 and TRBJ1-6, with D maybe TRBD1 (5 bases). V lost 0 bases to trimming and J lost 7 bases, with 8 bases between them. Germline values: CDR1 SGHRS, CDR2 YFSETQ. This CDR3 spans 14 amino acids. The CDR3 protein is CASSLAQGNSPLHF. The DNA of the CDR3 is TGCGCCAGCAGCTTGGCTCAGGGAAATTCACCCCTCCACTTT.

This clonotype was recorded at least ten times. This chain joins TRBV4-3 and TRBJ2-7; TRBD1 aligns across 10 bases. Trimming took 0 bases from V and 4 from J; bases not matched to a gene: 6. The CDR3 is 16 residues long. Germline CDR1 and CDR2: LGHNA and YSLEER. CDR3 coding DNA: TGCGCCAGCAGCCAAGATTTGGGACAGGGGCGGTACGAGCAGTACTTC. Protein: CASSQDLGQGRYEQYF.